This TCR beta chain was identified during a study of regulatory T cells in long-lasting Graves disease. Construction of the TCR beta libraries employed iRepertoire HTBI primers in conjunction with Arm-PCR of CDR3 regions. Using its own MiXCR run on the multiplex PCR reads, TCRdb lists one record per CDR3 protein. Among about 470,000 distinct CDR3 sequences, 20% to 25% were seen once, and the ten largest hold roughly 8%. This clonotype was observed at least ten times. Germline CDR1 is MNHGY and CDR2 is SVAAGI. The V and J ends lost 3 bases and 2 bases respectively, with 10 bases between them. CDR3 length: 14 amino acids. Regarding time point: persistent/refractory GD, antithyroid drugs over 5 years with positive TRAb. After RNA was extracted from PBMCs, the TCR library was made from it.

The origin of this receptor is a female donor with Graves disease. The J gene is TRBJ1-1, the V gene TRBV6-9; maybe TRBD1 (5 bases). The sample consisted of peripheral blood mononuclear cells (PBMCs), taken when the disease was refractory, from a patient treated with antithyroid drugs. CDR3 DNA: TGTGCCAGCAGTTACGGGGCCTCCAACACTGAAGCTTTCTTT. Its protein is CASSYGASNTEAFF.